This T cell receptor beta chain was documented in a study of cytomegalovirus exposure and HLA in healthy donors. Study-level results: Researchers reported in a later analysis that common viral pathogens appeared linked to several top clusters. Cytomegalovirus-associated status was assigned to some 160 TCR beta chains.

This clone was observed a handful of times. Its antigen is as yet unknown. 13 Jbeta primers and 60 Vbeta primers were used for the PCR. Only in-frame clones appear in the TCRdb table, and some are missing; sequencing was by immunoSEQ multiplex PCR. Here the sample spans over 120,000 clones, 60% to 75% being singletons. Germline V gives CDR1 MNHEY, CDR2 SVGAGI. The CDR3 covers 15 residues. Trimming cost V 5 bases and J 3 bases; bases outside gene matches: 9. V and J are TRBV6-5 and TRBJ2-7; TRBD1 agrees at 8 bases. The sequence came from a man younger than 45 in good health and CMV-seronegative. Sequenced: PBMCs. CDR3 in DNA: TGTGCCAGCAGTAGGGGAACAGGGGGTGACTACGAGCAGTACTTC. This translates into CASSRGTGGDYEQYF.